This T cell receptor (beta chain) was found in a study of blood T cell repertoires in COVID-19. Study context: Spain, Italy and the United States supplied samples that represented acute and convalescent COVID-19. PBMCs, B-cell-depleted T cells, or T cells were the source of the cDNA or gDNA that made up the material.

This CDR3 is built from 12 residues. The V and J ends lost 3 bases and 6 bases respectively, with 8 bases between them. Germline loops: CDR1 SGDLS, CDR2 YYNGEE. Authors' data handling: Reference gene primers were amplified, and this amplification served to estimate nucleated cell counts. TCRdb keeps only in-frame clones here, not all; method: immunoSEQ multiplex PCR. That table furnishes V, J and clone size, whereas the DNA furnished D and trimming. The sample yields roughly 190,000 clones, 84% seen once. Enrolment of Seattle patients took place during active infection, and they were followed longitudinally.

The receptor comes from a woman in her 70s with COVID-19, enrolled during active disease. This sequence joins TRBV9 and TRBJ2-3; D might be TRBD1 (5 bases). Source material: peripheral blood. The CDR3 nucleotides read TGTGCCAGCAGCGGGACATGGGATACGCAGTATTTT. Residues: CASSGTWDTQYF.